This TCR beta chain came from a study of regulatory T cells in long-lasting Graves disease. CDR3 regions were amplified by Arm-PCR using iRepertoire HTBI primers to build TCR beta libraries. MiXCR was run by TCRdb on the multiplex PCR reads, yielding one entry per CDR3 protein. The sample consists of roughly 500,000 distinct CDR3 sequences, 20% to 25% of them appearing once. Note on this clonotype: One base away lies a much larger clone, so this may be a sequencing read error.

Regarding time point: persistent/refractory GD, antithyroid drugs over 5 years with positive TRAb. The TCR library was made from RNA extracted from PBMCs. With 5 bases removed from V and 9 bases from J, the gap between germline ends came to 20 bases. The CDR3 runs to 15 residues. V and J are TRBV12-3 or TRBV12-4 and TRBJ2-4, with D possibly matching TRBD2 (6 bases). This TCR was recovered from a female donor with Graves disease. The material sequenced was peripheral blood mononuclear cells (PBMCs), taken when the disease was refractory, from a patient treated with antithyroid drugs. The CDR3 here is CASSLRSAGFPIQYF. The CDR3 nucleotides are TGTGCCAGCAGTCTTAGGAGTGCGGGGTTTCCCATTCAGTACTTC.